These 15 T cell receptor beta chains were all obtained from the same sample, sequenced in a study of patients and donors after allogeneic stem cell transplantation. From the RT-PCR reads, TCRdb called clonotypes with MiXCR, one entry per CDR3 protein. The repertoire holds 390,000 or so distinct CDR3 sequences, roughly 17% seen once, with over 6% in the top ten. Sequenced material: blood, either unsorted or a sorted T cell fraction (not recorded which). These receptors originate from a human donor who was either an allogeneic HSCT recipient or a stem cell or donor lymphocyte infusion donor (not recorded which). It is not recorded whose cells these are; they may come from a transplant donor.

The chain links TRBV4-3 to TRBJ1-6, with D maybe TRBD1 (5 bases). V lost 6 bases and J 4 bases, leaving 13 bases between the germline ends. The CDR3 extends over 15 amino acids. CDR1 and CDR2 (germline): LGHNA, YSLEER. The CDR3 loop is CASRLGGEYNSPLHF. In nucleotides, the CDR3 is TGCGCCAGCAGGTTGGGGGGTGAATATAATTCACCCCTCCACTTT.

This clonotype was picked up a small number of times. CDR3 DNA: TGTGCCAGCAGCGAGGACTATAATTCACCCCTCCACTTT. Protein: CASSEDYNSPLHF. V gene TRBV9 combines with J gene TRBJ1-6; D is uncertain. The V gene lost 3 bases and the J gene lost 3 bases, with 4 bases spanning the gap. CDR3 length: 13 residues. Germline assignment: CDR1 SGDLS and CDR2 YYNGEE.

The table lists this clonotype with a count of one. The chain has TRBV30 and TRBJ1-2; D may be TRBD1 (6 bases). CDR3 size: 12 residues. The V and J ends lost 4 bases and 6 bases respectively, with 12 bases between them. CDR1 and CDR2 from the germline V gene are GTSNPN and SVGIG (reference sequence). In DNA, the CDR3 is TGTGCCTGGATGGGGTCAGGGGATGGCTACACCTTC. It translates to CAWMGSGDGYTF.

This clonotype was detected a few times. This chain uses TRBV6-2 or TRBV6-3 with TRBJ2-1, with 9 bases that match TRBD2. J gave up 4 bases and V 7 bases, and 5 bases lay outside the gene matches. Germline V CDR1 and CDR2: MNHEY, SVGEGT. The CDR3 runs 14 residues. The CDR3 region has the DNA TGTGCCAGCACCTCTAGCGGGGCATACAATGAGCAGTTCTTC. Amino acid sequence: CASTSSGAYNEQFF.

This clonotype was detected once. DNA of the CDR3: TGTGCCAGCAGCACGGGACTCCGACTTCCCACAGATACGCAGTATTTT. Translating gives CASSTGLRLPTDTQYF. V and J are TRBV6-1 and TRBJ2-3, with D tentatively TRBD2 (6 bases). This CDR3 has 16 amino acids. CDR1 and CDR2 (germline): MNHNS, SASEGT. Trimming cost V 6 bases and J 2 bases, with 18 bases left between them.

The genes are TRBV12-3 or TRBV12-4 and TRBJ2-7; a possible D gene is TRBD1 (7 bases). V lost 6 bases and J lost 4, with 16 bases in between. The CDR3 sequence is 14 residues long. The CDR3 coding sequence is TGTGCCAGCAGATCTAGCGCCAGGGGGTACGAGCAGTACTTC. This translates into CASRSSARGYEQYF.

This chain joins TRBV3-1 and TRBJ1-5; D gene uncertain. The germline V gene has CDR1 LGHDT and CDR2 YNNKEL (reference sequence). CDR3 length equals 13 residues. Trimming pared 2 bases from V and 9 bases from J, leaving 11 bases between. The CDR3 reads CASSQSREGPQHF. The CDR3 bases are TGTGCCAGCAGCCAATCCCGGGAGGGGCCCCAGCATTTT.

J is TRBJ1-2 and V is TRBV5-4, with 7 bases that match TRBD1. CDR3 length equals 13 residues. The ends lost 4 bases at V and 8 bases at J; junction bases unmatched: 8. Per the germline V gene, CDR1 is SGHNT and CDR2 is YYREEE (reference sequence). The CDR3 loop is CASSPGTEMGYTF. DNA for the CDR3: TGTGCCAGCAGCCCCGGGACAGAAATGGGCTACACCTTC.

The rearrangement uses TRBV5-1 and TRBJ2-1; D ambiguous. Germline assignment: CDR1 SGHRS and CDR2 YFSETQ. This CDR3 comprises 14 residues. With 1 base removed from V and 7 bases from J, the gap between germline ends came to 12 bases. The CDR3, as DNA: TGCGCCAGCAGCTTGCAGTCTAGTTCGAATGAGCAGTTCTTC. This sequence encodes CASSLQSSSNEQFF. Looking up the rest from reference TRBV5-1 and TRBJ2-1 gives the full variable domain: KAGVTQTPRYLIKTRGQQVTLSCSPISGHRSVSWYQQTPGQGLQFLFEYFSETQRNKGNFPGRFSGRQFSNSRSEMNVSTLELGDSALYLCASSLQSSSNEQFFGPGTRLTVL.

This clonotype was recorded a few times. The chain couples TRBV12-3 or TRBV12-4 to TRBJ1-2; the D gene is possibly TRBD1 (5 bases). The length of the CDR3 is 14 residues. Trimming cost V 5 bases and J 4 bases, with 14 bases left between them. The CDR3 coding sequence is TGTGCCAGCAGTGGGGCCGGGATCAGCTATGGCTACACCTTC. It codes for CASSGAGISYGYTF.

A note on this clonotype: The junction and the germline gene differ at one end; a read error may be behind it. The chain joins TRBV4-1 to TRBJ1-2; TRBD1 is a possible D gene (5 bases). The CDR3 is 11 residues long. CDR1 and CDR2 from the germline V gene are MGHRA and YSYEKL. CDR3 protein: CASSGWDGEAF. The CDR3 DNA follows: TGCGCCAGCAGCGGCTGGGACGGAGAAGCCTTC.

This clonotype was seen ten or more times. The V call is TRBV19, the J call TRBJ1-1, with 8 bases that match TRBD1. V was clipped by 4 bases and J by 2 bases; unmatched bases: 9. This CDR3 region has 16 residues. Germline V lookup: CDR1 LNHDA, CDR2 SQIVND (reference sequence). The DNA of the CDR3 is TGTGCCAGTAGTACCGGACAGGGTCTGGGTAACACTGAAGCTTTCTTT. The encoded protein is CASSTGQGLGNTEAFF.

This clonotype was observed a few times. J is TRBJ2-3 and V is TRBV20-1, with TRBD2 identical over 13 bases. CDR1 and CDR2 (germline): DFQATT, SNEGSKA (reference sequence). CDR3 length equals 17 residues. The V and J ends lost 0 bases and 5 bases, in that order; junction bases with no gene match: 8. CDR3 DNA: TGCAGTGCTAGAGAGTTTACGGGACTAGCGGGGAGAGATACGCAGTATTTT. Protein product: CSAREFTGLAGRDTQYF.

This clonotype was counted between two and nine times. The rearrangement uses TRBV6-5 and TRBJ2-4, with D tentatively TRBD1 (6 bases). This CDR3 comprises 17 residues. Per the germline V gene, CDR1 is MNHEY and CDR2 is SVGAGI. V lost 4 bases and J 3 bases, leaving 19 bases between the germline ends. The CDR3 is CASSSAGQSWDKNIQYF. The CDR3 DNA reads TGTGCCAGCAGTTCCGCCGGACAGAGCTGGGACAAAAACATTCAGTACTTC.

CDR3 bases: TGTGCCAGCAGCCCGGGGACATTGGGCTACACTGAAGCTTTCTTT. Residues: CASSPGTLGYTEAFF. The chain is built from TRBV9 and TRBJ1-1; TRBD1 might be the D (6 bases). V was cut by 4 bases and J by 3 bases, with 16 bases left in between. This CDR3 contains 15 residues. Germline V gene data show CDR1 as SGDLS and CDR2 as YYNGEE.